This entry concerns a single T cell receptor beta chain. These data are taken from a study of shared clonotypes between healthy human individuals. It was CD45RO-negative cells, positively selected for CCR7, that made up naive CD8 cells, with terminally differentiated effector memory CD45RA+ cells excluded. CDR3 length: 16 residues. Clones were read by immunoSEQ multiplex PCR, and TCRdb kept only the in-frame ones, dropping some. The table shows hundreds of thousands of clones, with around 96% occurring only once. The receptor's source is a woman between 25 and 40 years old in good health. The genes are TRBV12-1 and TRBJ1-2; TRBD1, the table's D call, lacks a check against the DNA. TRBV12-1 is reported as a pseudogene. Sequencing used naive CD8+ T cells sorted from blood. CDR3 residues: CASSLSDRLSNYGYTF. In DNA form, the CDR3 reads TGTGCCAGCAGCCTGTCAGACAGGCTCTCTAACTATGGCTACACCTTC.